The sequence of this TCR beta chain was determined in a study of CD8 T cells in ankylosing spondylitis. Regarding the study as a whole: Characteristic of ankylosing spondylitis blood, it appeared, was a TCR beta motif comprising roughly eight highly homologous variants. Reportedly, significant enrichment of disease-linked clones occurred in matched ankylosing spondylitis synovial fluid.

A single record per CDR3 protein comes from TCRdb applying MiXCR to the 5' RACE reads. The table lists 250,000 to 300,000 distinct CDR3 sequences, 15% to 20% of them singletons. For this clonotype: As yet, its antigen is unknown.

This TCR was recovered from a male donor with ankylosing spondylitis or in good health (not recorded which). The sequenced material came from blood, either unsorted or a sorted T cell fraction (not recorded which).

CDR3 in DNA: TGCGCCAGCAGCCAAGCCCCCGACATTTACACTGAAGCTTTCTTT. This codes for CASSQAPDIYTEAFF. The J gene is TRBJ1-1, the V gene TRBV4-1, with D unresolved. V lost 1 base to trimming and J lost 3 bases, with 12 bases between them. Germline-derived CDR1 and CDR2 are MGHRA and YSYEKL. The CDR3 has 15 amino acids.